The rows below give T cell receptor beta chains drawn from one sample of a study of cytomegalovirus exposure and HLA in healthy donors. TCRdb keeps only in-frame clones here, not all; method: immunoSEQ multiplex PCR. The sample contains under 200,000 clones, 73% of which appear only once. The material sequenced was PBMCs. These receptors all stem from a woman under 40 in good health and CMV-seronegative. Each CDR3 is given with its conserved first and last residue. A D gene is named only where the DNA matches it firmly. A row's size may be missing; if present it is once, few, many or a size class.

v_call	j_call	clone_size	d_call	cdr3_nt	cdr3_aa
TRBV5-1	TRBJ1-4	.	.	TGCGCCAGCAATGGAGGGGACACTCGGGGGGAAAATGAAAAACTGTTTTTT	CASNGGDTRGENEKLFF
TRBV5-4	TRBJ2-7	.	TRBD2	TGTGCCAGCAGCTTGGACCGGGGGGTTAGGCACTTC	CASSLDRGVRHF
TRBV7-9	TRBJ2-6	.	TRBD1	TGTGCCAGCAGCTTATTAGGGACAGTAACCTCTGGGGCCAACGTCCTGACTTTC	CASSLLGTVTSGANVLTF
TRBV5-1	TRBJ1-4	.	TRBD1	TGCGCCAGCAGCCGGACAGGGGGCCTAAAAGGAGAAAAACTGTTTTTT	CASSRTGGLKGEKLFF
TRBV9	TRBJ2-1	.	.	TGTGCCAGCAGAGGGGTCGATGAGCAGTTCTTC	CASRGVDEQFF
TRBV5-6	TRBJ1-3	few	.	TGTGCCAGCAGCTTGGCCGGGGGTAACACCATATATTTT	CASSLAGGNTIYF
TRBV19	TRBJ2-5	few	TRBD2	TGTGCCAGTAGTATAGGGGGACTAGCGGTCTTCCGAGGGGAGACCCAGTACTTC	CASSIGGLAVFRGETQYF
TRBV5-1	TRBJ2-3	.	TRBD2	TGCGCCAGCGGTAGCGGGGGGGCGGCAGATACGCAGTATTTT	CASGSGGAADTQYF
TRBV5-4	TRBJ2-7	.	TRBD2	TGTGCCAGCAGCTCCCGGACTAGCGGGAGTTACGAGCAGTACTTC	CASSSRTSGSYEQYF
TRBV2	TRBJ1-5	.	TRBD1	TGTGCCAGCAGTGTCAGGGGGACTAGCAATCAGCCCCAGCATTTT	CASSVRGTSNQPQHF
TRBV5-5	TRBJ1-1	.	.	TGTGCCAGCAGTTGGAGGGCGGGCACTGAAGCTTTCTTT	CASSWRAGTEAFF
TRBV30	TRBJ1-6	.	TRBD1	TGTGCCTGGATGACAGGGTACAATTCACCCCTCCACTTT	CAWMTGYNSPLHF
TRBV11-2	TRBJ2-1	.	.	TGTGCCAGCAGCTTAGGGGCCCTCCAGTTCTTC	CASSLGALQFF
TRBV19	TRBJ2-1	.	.	TGTGCCAGTAGTCCGACTTTGGCCTACCGGGGTGAGCAGTTCTTC	CASSPTLAYRGEQFF
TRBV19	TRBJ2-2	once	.	TGTGCCAGTAGGGGGGGAGCGGAGACCGGGGAGCTGTTTTTT	CASRGGAETGELFF
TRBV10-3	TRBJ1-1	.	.	TGTGCCATCAGTGAAGGGGATCCCGAAGCTTTCTTT	CAISEGDPEAFF
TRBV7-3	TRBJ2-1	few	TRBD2	TGTGCCAGCAGCCAACCGGGGGCGGGAGGCATCAATGAGCAGTTCTTC	CASSQPGAGGINEQFF
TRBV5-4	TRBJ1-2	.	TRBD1	TGTGCCAGCAGCTTGGCCAGACAGGGAAACTATGGCTACACCTTC	CASSLARQGNYGYTF
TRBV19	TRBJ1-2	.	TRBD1	TGTGCCAGTAGTACTGGACAGGGGACCTATGGCTACACCTTC	CASSTGQGTYGYTF
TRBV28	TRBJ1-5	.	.	TGTGCCAGCAGTTTAACCCTCTCCGCAGGCAATCAGCCCCAGCATTTT	CASSLTLSAGNQPQHF
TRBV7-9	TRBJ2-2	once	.	TGTGCCAGCAGCACGCCTGCAGGGAATTGGGGCACCGGGGAGCTGTTTTTT	CASSTPAGNWGTGELFF
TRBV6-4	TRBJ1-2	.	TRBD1	TGTGCCAGCAGCGAAGACAGGGGGGGCTATGGCTACACCTTC	CASSEDRGGYGYTF
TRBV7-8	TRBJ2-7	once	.	TGTGCCAGCAGCCTTCCGACTCCCTCCAACGGGCAGTACTTC	CASSLPTPSNGQYF
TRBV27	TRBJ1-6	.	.	TGTGCCAGCAGTTTCCGGTACGCGGGTTCACCCCTCCACTTT	CASSFRYAGSPLHF
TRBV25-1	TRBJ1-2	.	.	TGTGCCAGCAGTGAAACCTCGGGCAGGGTACTTTCTAACTATGGCTACACCTTC	CASSETSGRVLSNYGYTF
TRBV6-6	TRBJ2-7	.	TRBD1	TGTGCCAGCAGTTACGGGCCTGGACAGGGCTACGAGCAGTACTTC	CASSYGPGQGYEQYF
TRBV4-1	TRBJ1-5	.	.	TGCGCCAGCAGCCTGGGTCCGGGGAGCAATCAGCCCCAGCATTTT	CASSLGPGSNQPQHF
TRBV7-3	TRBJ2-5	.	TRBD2	TGTGCCAGCAGCTTACTAGCGGGCTCGGTGGAGACCCAGTACTTC	CASSLLAGSVETQYF
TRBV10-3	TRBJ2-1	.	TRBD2	TGTGCCATCAGAAGCGGACTAGCTCCCAATGAGCAGTTCTTC	CAIRSGLAPNEQFF
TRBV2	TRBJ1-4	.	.	TGTGCCAGCAGTGAACAGGAGACAGGACGAGAAAAACTGTTTTTT	CASSEQETGREKLFF
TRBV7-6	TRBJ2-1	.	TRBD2	TGTGCCAGCAGGGGGAGACTAGCGGGAGATGAGCAGTTCTTC	CASRGRLAGDEQFF
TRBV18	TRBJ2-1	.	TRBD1	TGTGCCAGCTCACCAGACAGGGAGAATGAGCAGTTCTTC	CASSPDRENEQFF
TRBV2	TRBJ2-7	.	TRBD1	TGTGCCAGCAGGTCCCGGACAGGCTTGTACGAGCAGTACTTC	CASRSRTGLYEQYF
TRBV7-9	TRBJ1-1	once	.	TGTGCCAGCAGCTCCATCTCTGCGGGGGGCCGAGGAGGTGTCGGTGCTTTCTTT	CASSSISAGGRGGVGAFF
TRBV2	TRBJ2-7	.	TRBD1	TGTGCCAGCGGAAAACAGGGGCGACTCGGCGAGCAGTACTTC	CASGKQGRLGEQYF
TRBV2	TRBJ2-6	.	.	TGTGCCGGGAGGTACTCTGGGGCCAACGTCCTGACTTTC	CAGRYSGANVLTF